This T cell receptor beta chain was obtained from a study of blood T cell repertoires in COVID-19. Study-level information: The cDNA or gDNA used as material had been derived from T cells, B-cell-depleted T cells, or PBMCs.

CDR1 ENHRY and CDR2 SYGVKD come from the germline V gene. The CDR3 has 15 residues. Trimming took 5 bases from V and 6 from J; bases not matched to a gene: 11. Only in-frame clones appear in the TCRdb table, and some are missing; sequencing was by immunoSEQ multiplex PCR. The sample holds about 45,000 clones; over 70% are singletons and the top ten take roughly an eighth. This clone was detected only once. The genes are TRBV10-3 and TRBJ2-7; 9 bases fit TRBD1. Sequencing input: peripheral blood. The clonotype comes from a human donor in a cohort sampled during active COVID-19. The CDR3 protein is CAISPGTGKVGEQYF. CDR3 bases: TGTGCCATCAGTCCCGGGACAGGGAAGGTCGGCGAGCAGTACTTC.